This passage covers 30 T cell receptor beta chains from one sample sequenced in a study of T-cell memory formation after mild COVID-19. In TCRdb, the 5' RACE reads were re-called with MiXCR into one record per CDR3 protein. This sample yields about 250,000 distinct CDR3 sequences, of which approximately 15% are seen a single time; about 2% belongs to the top ten. The sample comprised PBMCs or a T cell subset sorted from them (not recorded which). The receptors here all came from an adult woman who had mild COVID-19 (a few samples of this study predate the infection). Cell type and time point are not known.

This chain links TRBV5-1 with TRBJ2-1, with D perhaps TRBD2 (6 bases). CDR3 length: 14 amino acids. V lost 3 bases and J 8 bases, leaving 15 bases between the germline ends. Germline CDR1 reads SGHRS; CDR2 reads YFSETQ. CDR3 coding DNA: TGCGCCAGCAGCTCCCGCTTCCCGGGGGATGAGCAGTTCTTC. The encoded protein is CASSSRFPGDEQFF. Full variable domain (outside the CDR3, taken from reference TRBV5-1 and TRBJ2-1): KAGVTQTPRYLIKTRGQQVTLSCSPISGHRSVSWYQQTPGQGLQFLFEYFSETQRNKGNFPGRFSGRQFSNSRSEMNVSTLELGDSALYLCASSSRFPGDEQFFGPGTRLTVL.

The chain links TRBV21-1 to TRBJ1-5; the table calls TRBD1, which could not be checked here. TRBV21-1 is described as a pseudogene. The CDR3 loop spans 14 amino acids. The CDR3, as DNA: TGTGCCAGCAGGCCGGGACCGAAGAATCAGCCCCAGCATTTT. Translating it yields CASRPGPKNQPQHF.

The V call is TRBV10-3, the J call TRBJ1-1; 10 bases line up with TRBD1. From germline, CDR1 is ENHRY and CDR2 SYGVKD. The CDR3 length is 16 residues. Trimming took 4 bases from V and 1 from J; bases not matched to a gene: 6. The CDR3 loop reads CAISATGGYRNTEAFF. For the CDR3, the DNA is TGTGCCATCAGTGCGACAGGGGGCTATCGGAACACTGAAGCTTTCTTT.

This chain links TRBV28 with TRBJ2-7; 7 positions agree with TRBD1. The V and J ends lost 9 bases and 3 bases, in that order; junction bases with no gene match: 14. The germline V gene encodes CDR1 MDHEN and CDR2 SYDVKM. The CDR3 has 15 residues. Written as DNA, the CDR3 is TGTGCCAGGCCCAAGAAAACGGGACAGCACTACGAGCAGTACTTC. Its protein product is CARPKKTGQHYEQYF.

J is TRBJ2-1 and V is TRBV6-2 or TRBV6-3; D tentatively reads TRBD1 or TRBD2 (5 bases each). Germline values: CDR1 MNHEY, CDR2 SVGEGT. Trimming removed 7 bases at V and 6 bases at J, with 13 bases between. The length of the CDR3 is 13 residues. The CDR3 is CASTEGNLNEQFF. CDR3 DNA sequence: TGTGCCAGCACCGAGGGGAACCTCAATGAGCAGTTCTTC.

V and J are TRBV20-1 and TRBJ2-5; the match to TRBD1 covers 7 bases. Losses at the gene ends were 6 bases for V and 4 bases for J; bases not matched to a gene: 20. The CDR3 contains 17 residues. CDR1 and CDR2 from the germline V gene are DFQATT and SNEGSKA (reference sequence). The CDR3 DNA sequence: TGCAGTGCCAACGATGGGGTTCAGGGGGAATCTCCAGAGACCCAGTACTTC. It specifies CSANDGVQGESPETQYF.

The rearrangement joins TRBV5-4 to TRBJ2-7; 11 positions match TRBD1. The CDR3 is 15 amino acids. V lost 3 bases to trimming and J lost 5 bases; unmatched junction nucleotides: 7. The V gene's germline CDR1 is SGHNT and CDR2 YYREEE (reference sequence). The CDR3 sequence is CASSSQRTGGHEQYF. The CDR3 nucleotides read TGTGCCAGCAGCTCTCAAAGGACAGGGGGCCACGAGCAGTACTTC.

This clonotype was seen more than once but under ten times. The V and J genes are TRBV12-3 or TRBV12-4 and TRBJ1-2; D is possibly TRBD1 (5 bases). The V gene lost 7 bases and the J gene lost 3 bases, with 12 bases spanning the gap. The CDR3 has 13 residues. CDR3 loop: CASTLGGYYGYTF. The CDR3, as DNA: TGTGCCAGCACCTTGGGGGGATACTATGGCTACACCTTC.

This clonotype was detected a few times. This chain uses TRBV20-1 with TRBJ2-7, with 8 bases lining up with TRBD2. Germline V lookup: CDR1 DFQATT, CDR2 SNEGSKA (reference sequence). Trimming took 3 bases from V and 4 from J; bases not matched to a gene: 8. This CDR3 spans 14 amino acids. The CDR3 loop is CSARVGLAPYEQYF. The CDR3 DNA reads as TGCAGTGCTAGGGTAGGACTAGCTCCATACGAGCAGTACTTC.

This clonotype was recorded at least ten times. The chain employs TRBV20-1 and TRBJ1-1; D remains unclear. The CDR3 runs 13 residues. V was clipped by 3 bases and J by 0 bases, with 8 bases between them. The germline V gene has CDR1 DFQATT and CDR2 SNEGSKA (reference sequence). The DNA of the CDR3 is TGCAGTGCTAGGAACACCATGAACACTGAAGCTTTCTTT. Amino acids: CSARNTMNTEAFF.

The chain employs TRBV29-1 and TRBJ2-7, with TRBD2 matching over 9 bases. The CDR3 consists of 19 residues. The germline V gene encodes CDR1 SQVTM and CDR2 ANQGSEA. The J segment lost 1 base and the V segment lost 1 base, leaving 17 bases of the junction unmatched. The CDR3 reads CSVEGRGAGGLQRSYEQYF. The CDR3, as DNA: TGCAGCGTTGAAGGTCGGGGAGCGGGAGGTCTCCAACGTTCCTACGAGCAGTACTTC.

CDR3: CASSQGGRWEAYNEQFF. CDR3 nucleotide sequence: TGTGCCAGCAGCCAGGGGGGGAGATGGGAGGCCTACAATGAGCAGTTCTTC. V and J are TRBV4-2 and TRBJ2-1, with 7 bases identical to TRBD2. CDR3 length equals 17 residues. Trimming removed 3 bases from V and 2 bases from J; junction bases left unmatched: 10. Germline lookup yields CDR1 LGHNA and CDR2 YNFKEQ.

This clonotype was observed a few times. This chain joins TRBV5-1 and TRBJ2-3; D uncertain. Germline V lookup: CDR1 SGHRS, CDR2 YFSETQ. The V end lost 0 bases, the J end lost 2 bases, and 7 bases lay between the germline ends. CDR3 size: 14 residues. The CDR3 DNA reads TGCGCCAGCAGCTTGGTTCGGCACACAGATACGCAGTATTTT. Translating it yields CASSLVRHTDTQYF. The complete variable domain, with remaining parts taken from reference TRBV5-1 and TRBJ2-3, reads KAGVTQTPRYLIKTRGQQVTLSCSPISGHRSVSWYQQTPGQGLQFLFEYFSETQRNKGNFPGRFSGRQFSNSRSEMNVSTLELGDSALYLCASSLVRHTDTQYFGPGTRLTVL.

A few counts support this clonotype. The chain carries TRBV12-3 or TRBV12-4 and TRBJ1-3; D unresolved. The V gene lost 3 bases and the J gene lost 4 bases, with 10 bases spanning the gap. The CDR3 sequence is 14 residues long. This chain's CDR3 is CASSFSGGGNTIYF. CDR3 DNA sequence: TGTGCCAGCAGTTTTAGCGGCGGGGGAAACACCATATATTTT.

J is TRBJ1-1 and V is TRBV12-3 or TRBV12-4; a possible D gene is TRBD1 (6 bases). The CDR3 is 14 amino acids. Deletions cut 4 bases from V and 6 bases from J, with 15 bases between. Here the CDR3 reads CASSSQRGFAEAFF. The CDR3 nucleotides are TGTGCCAGCAGTTCCCAGAGGGGGTTCGCTGAAGCTTTCTTT.

This clonotype has at least ten counts. The V and J genes are TRBV5-1 and TRBJ2-7; 7 nucleotides agree with TRBD1. Germline-derived CDR1 and CDR2 are SGHRS and YFSETQ. J lost 0 bases, V lost 4 bases, and 4 bases had no gene match. The CDR3 extends over 14 amino acids. CDR3 sequence: CASSLGQTSYEQYF. In DNA form, the CDR3 reads TGCGCCAGCAGCCTGGGACAGACCTCCTACGAGCAGTACTTC.

This clonotype was detected a few times. The V call is TRBV7-9, the J call TRBJ2-6; TRBD1 might be the D (5 bases). V gave up 5 bases and J gave up 2 bases, with 16 bases separating them. The CDR3 covers 17 residues. Germline CDR1 and CDR2: SEHNR and FQNEAQ (reference sequence). DNA for the CDR3: TGTGCCAGCAGCCAGGACATCAATATGGCTGGGGCCAACGTCCTGACTTTC. This codes for CASSQDINMAGANVLTF. Filled out from reference TRBV7-9 and TRBJ2-6, the complete variable domain reads DTGVSQNPRHKITKRGQNVTFRCDPISEHNRLYWYRQTLGQGPEFLTYFQNEAQLEKSRLLSDRFSAERPKGSFSTLEIQRTEQGDSAMYLCASSQDINMAGANVLTFGAGSRLTVL.

This clonotype was observed a handful of times. This chain uses TRBV12-3 or TRBV12-4 with TRBJ1-2; D unclear. Trimming left V 7 bases short and J 4 bases short, with 10 bases between. This CDR3 spans 12 amino acids. The DNA of the CDR3 is TGTGCCAGCACTCAGGACTTCTATGGCTACACCTTC. It codes for CASTQDFYGYTF.

This clonotype came up a few times. V gene TRBV27 combines with J gene TRBJ2-3; D is unclear. The V end was cut by 6 bases, the J end by 1 base, with 17 bases between. Germline CDR1 reads MNHEY; CDR2 reads SMNVEV (reference sequence). This CDR3 comprises 16 residues. CDR3: CASRSGLQTRTDTQYF. The CDR3, as DNA: TGTGCCAGCAGGTCCGGGCTTCAAACCCGCACAGATACGCAGTATTTT.

The chain employs TRBV7-2 and TRBJ2-6; possible D gene TRBD2, 5 bases. The CDR3 runs to 15 residues. The V end lost 4 bases, the J end lost 2 bases, and 9 bases lay between the germline ends. Germline-derived CDR1 and CDR2 are SGHTA and FQGNSA. The CDR3 coding sequence is TGTGCCAGCAGCTCCCCCGGGGCTGGGGCCAACGTCCTGACTTTC. Its translation is CASSSPGAGANVLTF.

The rearrangement joins TRBV12-3 or TRBV12-4 to TRBJ2-1; TRBD2 matches 8 bases. This CDR3 has 15 residues. V shed 2 bases, J shed 9 bases, and the junction held 9 bases outside the gene matches. The CDR3 is CASSLRGAGAGEQFF. DNA of the CDR3: TGTGCCAGCAGTTTAAGGGGAGCGGGAGCGGGTGAGCAGTTCTTC.

This clonotype occurred a few times. The chain links TRBV4-2 to TRBJ2-2; D unclear. V gave up 4 bases and J gave up 1 base, with 10 bases separating them. CDR3 length equals 15 residues. Germline V gene lookup returns CDR1 LGHNA and CDR2 YNFKEQ. CDR3 DNA sequence: TGTGCCAGCAGCCTTACGTGGAGGAACACCGGGGAGCTGTTTTTT. This codes for CASSLTWRNTGELFF.

The chain recombines TRBV3-1 with TRBJ1-5; 7 bases align to TRBD1. The CDR3 consists of 14 residues. Germline assignment: CDR1 LGHDT and CDR2 YNNKEL (reference sequence). The trim removed 4 bases at V and 4 bases at J, leaving 4 bases unmatched. CDR3 protein: CASSLGQQNQPQHF. The CDR3 region has the DNA TGTGCCAGCAGCCTGGGACAGCAAAATCAGCCCCAGCATTTT.

The table lists this clonotype with a few counts. The chain combines TRBV27 with TRBJ1-1; 7 bases match TRBD1. The CDR3 sequence is 14 residues long. The ends lost 5 bases at V and 9 bases at J; junction bases unmatched: 12. From germline, CDR1 is MNHEY and CDR2 SMNVEV (reference sequence). The DNA of the CDR3 is TGTGCCAGCAGTCTCCGGGACAGTTTCAGGAAAGCTTTCTTT. Translated: CASSLRDSFRKAFF.

CDR3 in amino acids: CASRWSKASTEAFF. CDR3 DNA sequence: TGTGCCAGCAGATGGTCGAAGGCCAGCACTGAAGCTTTCTTT. The rearrangement links TRBV6-5 to TRBJ1-1, with D unresolved. V lost 6 bases, J lost 4 bases, and 15 bases lay in between. CDR3 length equals 14 residues. Germline loops: CDR1 MNHEY, CDR2 SVGAGI.

This clonotype was counted ten times or more. The chain is built from TRBV5-1 and TRBJ2-7; D is perhaps TRBD2 (6 bases). V lost 0 bases to trimming and J lost 7 bases, with 17 bases between them. The CDR3 consists of 15 residues. Germline loops: CDR1 SGHRS, CDR2 YFSETQ. The CDR3 DNA sequence: TGCGCCAGCAGCTTGGTTTTCGGGAGCTTCTTTGAGCAGTACTTC. Translated, it gives CASSLVFGSFFEQYF. The full variable domain, rest sourced from reference TRBV5-1 and TRBJ2-7, is KAGVTQTPRYLIKTRGQQVTLSCSPISGHRSVSWYQQTPGQGLQFLFEYFSETQRNKGNFPGRFSGRQFSNSRSEMNVSTLELGDSALYLCASSLVFGSFFEQYFGPGTRLTVT.

This clonotype has at least ten counts. CDR3 amino acids: CSARPGTSLTQYF. The CDR3 region has the DNA TGCAGTGCTCGTCCCGGGACTAGCCTGACGCAGTATTTT. This chain links TRBV20-1 with TRBJ2-3, with 9 nucleotides matching TRBD2. Germline values: CDR1 DFQATT, CDR2 SNEGSKA (reference sequence). This CDR3 is 13 amino acids long. The trim removed 5 bases at V and 9 bases at J, leaving 9 bases unmatched.

The CDR3 loop reads CASSLAGVRDTGELFF. The CDR3 nucleotides are TGTGCCAGCAGCTTAGCCGGGGTTAGGGACACCGGGGAGCTGTTTTTT. V gene TRBV7-8 combines with J gene TRBJ2-2; D perhaps matches TRBD2 (5 bases). This CDR3 has 16 amino acids. The V gene's germline CDR1 is SGHVS and CDR2 FQNEAQ. V was cut by 0 bases and J by 3 bases, with 11 bases left in between. Supplemented by reference TRBV7-8 and TRBJ2-2, the full variable domain reads GAGVSQSPRYKVAKRGQDVALRCDPISGHVSLFWYQQALGQGPEFLTYFQNEAQLDKSGLPSDRFFAERPEGSVSTLKIQRTQQEDSAVYLCASSLAGVRDTGELFFGEGSRLTVL.

In its sample, this clonotype was seen many times. V is TRBV30 and J is TRBJ2-3; no clear D gene. CDR1 is GTSNPN and CDR2 is SVGIG in the germline V gene (reference sequence). Trimming left V 4 bases short and J 3 bases short, with 11 bases between. The CDR3 length is 13 residues. Here the CDR3 reads CAWTQRVTDTQYF. CDR3 nucleotides: TGTGCCTGGACCCAGCGTGTGACAGATACGCAGTATTTT. Looking up the rest from reference TRBV30 and TRBJ2-3 gives the full variable domain: SQTIHQWPATLVQPVGSPLSLECTVEGTSNPNLYWYRQAAGRGLQLLFYSVGIGQISSEVPQNLSASRPQDRQFILSSKKLLLSDSGFYLCAWTQRVTDTQYFGPGTRLTVL.

This clonotype was counted a few times. This chain joins TRBV3-1 and TRBJ2-5; D is undetermined. Deletions cut 0 bases from V and 1 base from J, with 9 bases between. The CDR3 sequence is 15 residues long. Germline CDR1 reads LGHDT; CDR2 reads YNNKEL (reference sequence). The CDR3 sequence is CASSQDPRSQETQYF. Written as DNA, the CDR3 is TGTGCCAGCAGCCAAGACCCGCGGAGCCAAGAGACCCAGTACTTC.